These T cell receptor beta chains were read from a single sample in a study of T cells in narcolepsy. Sequencing was performed with immunoSEQ multiplex PCR; in TCRdb, only in-frame clones are kept and a portion is missing. The table has around 34,000 clones, over 70% seen once. The sequenced sample consisted of memory (CD45RA-) CD4+ T cells from blood. These receptor sequences come from a human donor in good health. Each CDR3 is given with its conserved first and last residue. The D gene is left open where the match is weak. Rows may omit the clone size; those that give it use once, few, many or a size class.

D	size	J	V	DNA	CDR3
-	-	TRBJ1-2	TRBV19	TGTGCCAGTAGTATTGGGGACGGGCGAGTGGGCTACACCTTC	CASSIGDGRVGYTF
TRBD1	-	TRBJ2-2	TRBV2	TGTGCCAGCGTTCGGGACAGGGGGAACACCGGGGAGCTGTTTTTT	CASVRDRGNTGELFF
-	once	TRBJ2-7	TRBV30	TGTGCCTGGAGTGTAGGAGCGGGCGAGCAGTACTTC	CAWSVGAGEQYF
-	-	TRBJ2-2	TRBV9	TGTGCCAGCAGCGTTTTGAACGGGGCGAACACCGGGGAGCTGTTTTTT	CASSVLNGANTGELFF
-	-	TRBJ2-1	TRBV12-5	TGTGCTAGTGTTGCTGGGGGCGGTAACTCCTACAATGAGCAGTTCTTC	CASVAGGGNSYNEQFF
TRBD2	-	TRBJ2-7	TRBV7-6	TGTGCCAGCAGCTTAGGTACTAGCGGGATCCCTTCCTACGAGCAGTACTTC	CASSLGTSGIPSYEQYF
-	once	TRBJ2-6	TRBV6-5	TGTGCCAGCACCTCAAAAGCAGGGGCCAACGTCCTGACTTTC	CASTSKAGANVLTF
-	-	TRBJ1-5	TRBV10-2	TGCGCCAGCAGTGGACAGGGCAATCAGCCCCAGCATTTT	CASSGQGNQPQHF
-	-	TRBJ2-3	TRBV6-1	TGTGCCAGCAGAAGGGGACGGTACACAGATACGCAGTATTTT	CASRRGRYTDTQYF
-	-	TRBJ2-7	TRBV27	TGTGCCAGCAGTTTAACCCGCGGGACAGCTGAATCCTACGAGCAGTACTTC	CASSLTRGTAESYEQYF
-	-	TRBJ2-3	TRBV13	TGTGCCAGCAGCCCCGACACGGGCCTACGGGGAGATACGCAGTATTTT	CASSPDTGLRGDTQYF
-	-	TRBJ2-7	TRBV27	TGTGCCAGCAGTCCCACCCGGATTGGGTACGAGCAGTACTTC	CASSPTRIGYEQYF
-	-	TRBJ2-1	TRBV5-1	TGCGCCAGCAGCCCAGACCCTGAGAAGCAGTTCTTC	CASSPDPEKQFF
TRBD2	-	TRBJ2-3	TRBV18	TGTGCCAGCTCGGCCAGGGTAGCGGGACGGACAGATACGCAGTATTTT	CASSARVAGRTDTQYF
TRBD1	once	TRBJ1-1	TRBV7-8	TGTGCCAGCAGCTTCAAACAGGGGACTGAAGCTTTCTTT	CASSFKQGTEAFF
TRBD2	-	TRBJ2-7	TRBV2	TGTGCCAGCAGTGAGGGCAGCGGGAGAGTTTTTTTCGAGCAGTACTTC	CASSEGSGRVFFEQYF
-	-	TRBJ2-7	TRBV30	TGTGCCTGGAAGCCGACAAGGAGGATAATCTCCTACGAGCAGTACTTC	CAWKPTRRIISYEQYF
TRBD1	-	TRBJ1-4	TRBV6-4	TGTGCCTGCAGCACGACAGGGAGGAGTGAAAAACTGTTTTTT	CACSTTGRSEKLFF